Following are 21 T cell receptor beta chains from one sample sequenced in a study of T cells after yellow fever vaccination. TCRdb re-called the 5' RACE reads with MiXCR, one entry per CDR3 protein. The sample has about 330,000 distinct CDR3 sequences; 8% to 9.5% are singletons. The sequencing used PBMCs, collected about 41 days after the first yellow fever vaccination. The receptors were sampled from a man aged 18 to 30 who received the YFV17D yellow fever vaccine.

This clonotype was found a few times. The chain has TRBV20-1 and TRBJ2-1; D is perhaps TRBD1 or TRBD2 (6 bases each). The CDR3 is 12 amino acids. The V gene lost 1 base and the J gene lost 10 bases, with 11 bases spanning the gap. Germline V lookup: CDR1 DFQATT, CDR2 SNEGSKA (reference sequence). DNA for the CDR3: TGCAGTGCTAGAGGGGGGGCCCGGGAGCAGTTCTTC. Amino acid sequence: CSARGGAREQFF.

This clonotype has just a few counts. The J gene is TRBJ1-6, the V gene TRBV6-1, with D maybe TRBD1 (6 bases). The V end was cut by 8 bases, the J end by 6 bases, with 23 bases between. Germline values: CDR1 MNHNS, CDR2 SASEGT. The CDR3 has 17 amino acids. The CDR3 DNA is TGTGCCAGCTTAGCCATCTCGGGGGGGCTTAGTAATTCACCCCTCCACTTT. The encoded protein is CASLAISGGLSNSPLHF.

Within the sample, this clonotype is medium-sized. The J gene is TRBJ2-6, the V gene TRBV4-3; TRBD2 matches 9 bases. V lost 3 bases to trimming and J lost 1 base; unmatched junction nucleotides: 1. Germline V CDR1 and CDR2: LGHNA, YSLEER. CDR3 size: 16 residues. CDR3 in amino acids: CASSQTSGSGANVLTF. The CDR3, as DNA: TGCGCCAGCAGCCAGACTAGCGGTTCTGGGGCCAACGTCCTGACTTTC.

This clonotype was found a few times. The chain uses TRBV7-2 and TRBJ2-7; no reliable D call. Germline loops: CDR1 SGHTA, CDR2 FQGNSA. The CDR3 has 14 amino acids. V dropped 6 bases and J dropped 4 bases, with 16 bases sitting between them. The CDR3 nucleotides are TGTGCCAGCAGACGGAGCGTCGCTGAGTACGAGCAGTACTTC. Translated: CASRRSVAEYEQYF.

Ten or more counts support this clonotype. V and J are TRBV5-1 and TRBJ2-2; TRBD1 matches at 7 bases. The CDR3 contains 13 residues. CDR1 and CDR2 (germline): SGHRS, YFSETQ. V was pared by 4 bases and J by 6 bases, with 3 bases of the junction left unmatched. The CDR3, as DNA: TGCGCCAGCAGCCCCGACAGGGCCGGGGAGCTGTTTTTT. Its protein is CASSPDRAGELFF.

This clonotype was picked up a small number of times. The chain has TRBV29-1 and TRBJ1-1; D gene ambiguous. V was clipped by 3 bases and J by 6 bases, with 20 bases between them. This CDR3 has 15 residues. The germline gives CDR1 SQVTM, CDR2 ANQGSEA. Written as DNA, the CDR3 is TGCAGCGTTGATACGGTTGGGCAGGTGGGTTCTGAAGCTTTCTTT. Its translation: CSVDTVGQVGSEAFF.

There are a few counts of this clonotype. V usage is TRBV27 and J usage is TRBJ2-2, with D maybe TRBD2 (6 bases). Per the germline V gene, CDR1 is MNHEY and CDR2 is SMNVEV (reference sequence). This CDR3 spans 17 amino acids. With 5 bases removed from V and 0 bases from J, the gap between germline ends came to 16 bases. Written as DNA, the CDR3 is TGTGCCAGCAGTCCAAATCTCTGGACTACGAACACCGGGGAGCTGTTTTTT. It encodes CASSPNLWTTNTGELFF.

This clonotype was counted between two and nine times. The chain uses TRBV7-9 and TRBJ2-3; the match to TRBD2 covers 7 bases. The V gene end was trimmed by 6 bases and the J gene end by 0 bases; junction bases not matched to a gene: 6. The germline V gene has CDR1 SEHNR and CDR2 FQNEAQ (reference sequence). CDR3 size: 15 residues. As DNA, the CDR3 is TGTGCCAGCAGATCGCGGGGGTCTAGCACAGATACGCAGTATTTT. Encoded protein: CASRSRGSSTDTQYF.

This clonotype was detected many times. This chain joins TRBV12-3 or TRBV12-4 and TRBJ2-5; TRBD2 is a possible D gene (5 bases). The CDR3 has 14 amino acids. Deletions cut 2 bases from V and 2 bases from J, with 9 bases between. CDR3 protein: CASSLRDRQETQYF. For the CDR3, the DNA is TGTGCCAGCAGTTTACGGGATAGACAAGAGACCCAGTACTTC.

The V call is TRBV11-2, the J call TRBJ2-3; weak D call: TRBD2 (6 bases). Trimming pared 1 base from V and 2 bases from J, leaving 10 bases between. The CDR3 is made up of 15 amino acids. Germline lookup yields CDR1 SGHAT and CDR2 FQNNGV. The CDR3 DNA reads as TGTGCCAGCAGCTTAGGACTAGGGAACACAGATACGCAGTATTTT. Amino acid sequence: CASSLGLGNTDTQYF.

This clonotype was found a few times. This rearrangement joins TRBV20-1 to TRBJ1-5, with D tentatively TRBD1 (5 bases). The CDR3 covers 16 residues. Germline values: CDR1 DFQATT, CDR2 SNEGSKA (reference sequence). V lost 0 bases, J lost 0 bases, and 12 bases lay in between. The CDR3 is CSAREHRLNSNQPQHF. The CDR3 bases are TGCAGTGCTAGAGAACACAGGCTCAATAGCAATCAGCCCCAGCATTTT.

The rearrangement links TRBV29-1 to TRBJ1-2, with D maybe TRBD1 (6 bases). V gave up 7 bases and J gave up 8 bases, with 17 bases separating them. The CDR3 covers 12 residues. From germline, CDR1 is SQVTM and CDR2 ANQGSEA. As DNA, the CDR3 is TGCAGCGCCGAAGGGGGGTCGGGCGGCTACACCTTC. It is translated as CSAEGGSGGYTF.

There are a few counts of this clonotype. V gene TRBV29-1 combines with J gene TRBJ1-3; D unresolved. The V gene lost 7 bases and the J gene lost 7 bases, with 17 bases spanning the gap. The CDR3 loop spans 13 amino acids. Germline V lookup: CDR1 SQVTM, CDR2 ANQGSEA. CDR3 DNA: TGCAGCGCCGTAATACAGAATGGGAACACCATATATTTT. Translation gives CSAVIQNGNTIYF.

The chain carries TRBV6-4 and TRBJ2-3; 12 positions match TRBD2. With V trimmed by 4 bases and J by 4 bases, 3 bases remained unmatched. Germline loops: CDR1 MRHNA, CDR2 SNTAGT. CDR3 length: 15 amino acids. The CDR3 DNA sequence: TGTGCCAGCAGTGCCGGGACTAGCGGGCCAGATACGCAGTATTTT. Its translation is CASSAGTSGPDTQYF.

The chain uses TRBV4-2 and TRBJ2-3; 10 bases align to TRBD2. Germline V gene lookup returns CDR1 LGHNA and CDR2 YNFKEQ. The junction had 7 bases not matched to a gene; V was cut back by 0 bases and J by 7 bases. The CDR3 totals 16 residues. The CDR3 spells CASSQEERGGTYTQYF. CDR3 DNA sequence: TGTGCCAGCAGCCAAGAAGAGCGGGGGGGGACCTATACGCAGTATTTT.

V gene TRBV5-1 combines with J gene TRBJ2-1, with D uncertain. With 1 base removed from V and 8 bases from J, the gap between germline ends came to 13 bases. In germline, CDR1 is SGHRS, CDR2 YFSETQ. There are 14 residues in the CDR3. The CDR3 reads CASSLWPVDYEQFF. For the CDR3, the DNA is TGCGCCAGCAGCTTGTGGCCGGTGGATTATGAGCAGTTCTTC.

This clonotype was detected only a few times. J is TRBJ2-6 and V is TRBV11-2; 7 bases fit TRBD1. V shed 1 base and J 1 base; nucleotides not matched to a gene: 7. Germline V gives CDR1 SGHAT, CDR2 FQNNGV. This CDR3 comprises 18 residues. This CDR3 reads CASSLVGTVGSGANVLTF. The CDR3 DNA reads TGTGCCAGCAGCTTAGTGGGGACAGTAGGGTCTGGGGCCAACGTCCTGACTTTC.

This clonotype was counted between two and nine times. The chain couples TRBV3-1 to TRBJ1-5; no firm D call. The CDR3 covers 13 residues. From germline, CDR1 is LGHDT and CDR2 YNNKEL (reference sequence). Trimming removed 2 bases at V and 4 bases at J, with 6 bases between. CDR3 sequence (DNA): TGTGCCAGCAGCCAATCCCCTAATCAGCCCCAGCATTTT. Its translation is CASSQSPNQPQHF.

The chain combines TRBV24-1 with TRBJ2-2, with 8 bases that match TRBD1. The length of the CDR3 is 16 residues. The trim removed 2 bases at V and 5 bases at J, leaving 6 bases unmatched. The germline V gene encodes CDR1 KGHDR and CDR2 SFDVKD. DNA of the CDR3: TGTGCCACCAGTGATTCTCAGGGGGCTCGGACCGGGGAGCTGTTTTTT. It encodes CATSDSQGARTGELFF.

This rearrangement joins TRBV5-1 to TRBJ2-3; tentative D call: TRBD1 (5 bases). Germline V gene sequence: CDR1 SGHRS, CDR2 YFSETQ. This CDR3 has 16 amino acids. Trimming pared 1 base from V and 0 bases from J, leaving 12 bases between. The CDR3 spells CASSLPDSPSTDTQYF. The CDR3 coding sequence is TGCGCCAGCAGCTTGCCCGACAGCCCTAGCACAGATACGCAGTATTTT.

The J gene is TRBJ2-2, the V gene TRBV7-9; no clear D. Germline CDR1 and CDR2: SEHNR and FQNEAQ (reference sequence). V lost 3 bases to trimming and J lost 2 bases, with 7 bases between them. CDR3 length equals 14 residues. CDR3 region: CASSFRINTGELFF. In nucleotides, the CDR3 is TGTGCCAGCAGCTTCCGGATAAACACCGGGGAGCTGTTTTTT.